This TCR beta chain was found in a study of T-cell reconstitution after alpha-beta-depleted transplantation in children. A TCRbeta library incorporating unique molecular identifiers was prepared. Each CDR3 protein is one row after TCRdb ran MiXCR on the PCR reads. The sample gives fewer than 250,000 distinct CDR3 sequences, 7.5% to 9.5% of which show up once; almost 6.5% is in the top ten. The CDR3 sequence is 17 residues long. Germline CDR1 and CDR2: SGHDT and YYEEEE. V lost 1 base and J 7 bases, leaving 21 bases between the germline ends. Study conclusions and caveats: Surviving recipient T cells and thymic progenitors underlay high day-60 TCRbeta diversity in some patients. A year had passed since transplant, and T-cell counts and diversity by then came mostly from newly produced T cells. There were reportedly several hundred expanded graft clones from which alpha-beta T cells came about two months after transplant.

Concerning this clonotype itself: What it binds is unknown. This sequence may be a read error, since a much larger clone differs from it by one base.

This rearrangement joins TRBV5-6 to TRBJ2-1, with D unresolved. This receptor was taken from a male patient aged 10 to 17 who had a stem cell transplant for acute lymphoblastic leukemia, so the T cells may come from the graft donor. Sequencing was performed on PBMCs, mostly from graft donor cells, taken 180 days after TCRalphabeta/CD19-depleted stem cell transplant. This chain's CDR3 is CASSLSGPPPLGNEQFF. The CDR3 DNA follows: TGTGCCAGCAGCTTGAGTGGGCCCCCCCCCCTAGGGAATGAGCAGTTCTTC.